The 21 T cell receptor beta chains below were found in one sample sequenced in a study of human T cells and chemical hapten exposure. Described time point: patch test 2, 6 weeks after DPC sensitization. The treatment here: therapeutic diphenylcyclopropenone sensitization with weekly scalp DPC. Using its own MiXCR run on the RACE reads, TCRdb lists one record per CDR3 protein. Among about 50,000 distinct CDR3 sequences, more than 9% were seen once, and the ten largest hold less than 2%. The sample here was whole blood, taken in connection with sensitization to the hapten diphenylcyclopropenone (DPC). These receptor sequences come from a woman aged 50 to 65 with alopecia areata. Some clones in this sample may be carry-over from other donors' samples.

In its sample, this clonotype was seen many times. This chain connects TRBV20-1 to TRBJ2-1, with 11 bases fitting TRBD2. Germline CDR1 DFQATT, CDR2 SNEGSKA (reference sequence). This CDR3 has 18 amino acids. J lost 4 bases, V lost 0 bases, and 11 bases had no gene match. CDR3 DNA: TGCAGTGCTAGAGACCCCTTCACTAGCGGGAGAAAGTACAATGAGCAGTTCTTC. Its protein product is CSARDPFTSGRKYNEQFF.

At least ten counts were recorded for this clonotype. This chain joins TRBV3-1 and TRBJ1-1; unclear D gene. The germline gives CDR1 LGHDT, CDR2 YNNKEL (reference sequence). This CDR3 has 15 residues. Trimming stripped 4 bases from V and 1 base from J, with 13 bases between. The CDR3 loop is CASSPPDVRNTEAFF. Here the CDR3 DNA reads TGTGCCAGCAGCCCCCCAGACGTCCGGAACACTGAAGCTTTCTTT.

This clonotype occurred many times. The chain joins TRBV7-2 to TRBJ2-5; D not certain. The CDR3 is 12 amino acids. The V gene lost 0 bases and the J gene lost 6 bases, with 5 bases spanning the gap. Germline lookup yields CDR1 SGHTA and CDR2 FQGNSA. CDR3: CASSLAGKTQYF. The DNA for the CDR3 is TGTGCCAGCAGCTTAGCGGGGAAGACCCAGTACTTC.

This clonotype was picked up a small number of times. The CDR3 sequence: CAVSPGVQETQYF. The CDR3 DNA reads as TGTGCCGTAAGTCCGGGGGTACAAGAGACCCAGTACTTC. This chain joins TRBV19 and TRBJ2-5; maybe TRBD2 (6 bases). This CDR3 region has 13 residues. Germline V CDR1 and CDR2: LNHDA, SQIVND (reference sequence). V dropped 11 bases and J dropped 2 bases, with 15 bases sitting between them. Using reference TRBV19 and TRBJ2-5 for the parts outside the CDR3, the full variable domain is DGGITQSPKYLFRKEGQNVTLSCEQNLNHDAMYWYRQDPGQGLRLIYYSQIVNDFQKGDIAEGYSVSREKKESFPLTVTSAQKNPTAFYLCAVSPGVQETQYFGPGTRLLVL.

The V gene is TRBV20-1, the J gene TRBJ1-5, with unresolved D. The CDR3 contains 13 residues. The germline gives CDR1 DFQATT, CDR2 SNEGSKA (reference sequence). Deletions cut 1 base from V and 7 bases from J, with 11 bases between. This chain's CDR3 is CSARVQGRQPQHF. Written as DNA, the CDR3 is TGCAGTGCTAGAGTTCAAGGGAGACAGCCCCAGCATTTT.

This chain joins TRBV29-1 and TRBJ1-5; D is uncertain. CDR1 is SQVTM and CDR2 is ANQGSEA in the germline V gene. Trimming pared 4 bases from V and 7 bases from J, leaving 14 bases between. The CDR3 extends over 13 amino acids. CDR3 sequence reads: CSVGSHERQPQHF. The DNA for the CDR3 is TGCAGCGTTGGGTCTCACGAGAGACAGCCCCAGCATTTT.

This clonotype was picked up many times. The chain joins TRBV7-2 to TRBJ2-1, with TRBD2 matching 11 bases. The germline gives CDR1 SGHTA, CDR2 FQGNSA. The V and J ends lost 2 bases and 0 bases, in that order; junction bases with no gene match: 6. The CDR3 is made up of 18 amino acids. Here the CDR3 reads CASSLPSSGGLSYNEQFF. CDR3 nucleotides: TGTGCCAGCAGCTTACCCTCTAGCGGGGGGCTCTCCTACAATGAGCAGTTCTTC. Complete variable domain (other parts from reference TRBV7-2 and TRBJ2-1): GAGVSQSPSNKVTEKGKDVELRCDPISGHTALYWYRQSLGQGLEFLIYFQGNSAPDKSGLPSDRFSAERTGGSVSTLTIQRTQQEDSAVYLCASSLPSSGGLSYNEQFFGPGTRLTVL.

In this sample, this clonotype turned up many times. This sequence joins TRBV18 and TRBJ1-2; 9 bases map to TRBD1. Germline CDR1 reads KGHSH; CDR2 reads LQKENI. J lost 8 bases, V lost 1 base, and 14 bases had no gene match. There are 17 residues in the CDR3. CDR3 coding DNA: TGTGCCAGCTCACCACAATCGGGACAGGGTGCGGGAGAGGGCTACACCTTC. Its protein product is CASSPQSGQGAGEGYTF.

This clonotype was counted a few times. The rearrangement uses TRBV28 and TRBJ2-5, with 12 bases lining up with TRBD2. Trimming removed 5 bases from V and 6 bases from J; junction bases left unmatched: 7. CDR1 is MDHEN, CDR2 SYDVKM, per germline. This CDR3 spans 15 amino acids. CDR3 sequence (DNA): TGTGCCAGCAGTAGGATCGGGACTAGCGGGCAGACCCAGTACTTC. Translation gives CASSRIGTSGQTQYF.

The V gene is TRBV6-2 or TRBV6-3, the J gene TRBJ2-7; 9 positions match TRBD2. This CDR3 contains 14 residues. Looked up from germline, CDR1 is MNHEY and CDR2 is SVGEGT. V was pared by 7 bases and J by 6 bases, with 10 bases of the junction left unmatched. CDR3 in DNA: TGTGCCAGCATTTCAGCGGTAGCGGGAGCCGAGCAGTACTTC. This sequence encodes CASISAVAGAEQYF.

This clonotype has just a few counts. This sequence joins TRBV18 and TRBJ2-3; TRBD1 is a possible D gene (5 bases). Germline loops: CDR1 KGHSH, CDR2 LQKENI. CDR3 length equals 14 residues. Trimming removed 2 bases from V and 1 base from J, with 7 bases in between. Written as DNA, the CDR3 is TGTGCCAGCTCACCAGGGGCAGGCACAGATACGCAGTATTTT. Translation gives CASSPGAGTDTQYF.

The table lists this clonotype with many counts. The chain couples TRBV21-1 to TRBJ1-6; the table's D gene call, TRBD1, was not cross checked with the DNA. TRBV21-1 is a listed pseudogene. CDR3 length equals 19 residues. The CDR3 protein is CAAPIAGDREKKERSPLHF. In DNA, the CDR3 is TGTGCCGCTCCTATCGCCGGAGACAGGGAAAAAAAGGAGCGTTCACCCCTCCACTTT.

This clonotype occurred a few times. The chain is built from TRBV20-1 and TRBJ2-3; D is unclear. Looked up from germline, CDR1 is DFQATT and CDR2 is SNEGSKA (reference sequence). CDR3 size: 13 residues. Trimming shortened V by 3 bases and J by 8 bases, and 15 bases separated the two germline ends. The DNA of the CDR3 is TGCAGTGCTAGGTCGCAGGCTTGGGGTACGCAGTATTTT. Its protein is CSARSQAWGTQYF.

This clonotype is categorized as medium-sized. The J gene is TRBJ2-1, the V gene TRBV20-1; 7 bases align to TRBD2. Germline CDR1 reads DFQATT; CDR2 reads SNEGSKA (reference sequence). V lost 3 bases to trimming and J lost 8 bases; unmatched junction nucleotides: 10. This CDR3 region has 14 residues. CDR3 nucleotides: TGCAGTGCTAGGGTCCTTGGACTAGAGGATGAGCAGTTCTTC. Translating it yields CSARVLGLEDEQFF.

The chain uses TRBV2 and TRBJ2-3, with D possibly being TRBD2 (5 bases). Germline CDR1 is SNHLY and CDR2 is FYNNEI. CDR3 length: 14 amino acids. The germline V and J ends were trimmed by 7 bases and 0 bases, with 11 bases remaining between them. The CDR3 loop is CASMRTGSTDTQYF. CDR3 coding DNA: TGTGCCAGCATGCGGACGGGAAGCACAGATACGCAGTATTTT.

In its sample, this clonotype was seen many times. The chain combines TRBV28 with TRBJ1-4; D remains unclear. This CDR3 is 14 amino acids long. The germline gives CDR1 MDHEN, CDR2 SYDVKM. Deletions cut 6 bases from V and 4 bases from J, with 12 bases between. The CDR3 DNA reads TGTGCCAGCAGCCCGCCCAGATATAATGAAAAACTGTTTTTT. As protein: CASSPPRYNEKLFF.

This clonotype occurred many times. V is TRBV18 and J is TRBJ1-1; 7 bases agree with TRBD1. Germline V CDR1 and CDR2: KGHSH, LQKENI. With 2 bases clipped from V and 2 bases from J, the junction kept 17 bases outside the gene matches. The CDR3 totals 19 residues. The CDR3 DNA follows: TGTGCCAGCTCACCAAGACCCGTTGCCGGGACAGCTAAAAACACTGAAGCTTTCTTT. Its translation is CASSPRPVAGTAKNTEAFF.

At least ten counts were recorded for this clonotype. The DNA for the CDR3 is TGCAGTGCTAGCCCCGTCATGAACACTGAAGCTTTCTTT. This codes for CSASPVMNTEAFF. V is TRBV20-1 and J is TRBJ1-1, with D hard to call. Trimming cost V 3 bases and J 0 bases, with 8 bases left between them. Germline V gene lookup returns CDR1 DFQATT and CDR2 SNEGSKA (reference sequence). This CDR3 spans 13 amino acids.

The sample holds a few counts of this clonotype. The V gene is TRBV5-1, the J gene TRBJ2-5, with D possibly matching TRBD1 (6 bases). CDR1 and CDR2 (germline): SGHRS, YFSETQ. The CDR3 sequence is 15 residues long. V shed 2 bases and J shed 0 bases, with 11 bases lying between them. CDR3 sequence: CASSFGTPNQETQYF. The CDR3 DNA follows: TGCGCCAGCAGCTTCGGGACACCGAACCAAGAGACCCAGTACTTC. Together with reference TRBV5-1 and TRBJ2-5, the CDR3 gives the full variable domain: KAGVTQTPRYLIKTRGQQVTLSCSPISGHRSVSWYQQTPGQGLQFLFEYFSETQRNKGNFPGRFSGRQFSNSRSEMNVSTLELGDSALYLCASSFGTPNQETQYFGPGTRLLVL.

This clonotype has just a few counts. Here the CDR3 DNA reads TGCAGTGCTAGAGATAGGCGGATGAGCAATTCACCCCTCCACTTT. It encodes CSARDRRMSNSPLHF. The gene calls are TRBV20-1 and TRBJ1-6, with unresolved D. The CDR3 covers 15 residues. Trimming cost V 0 bases and J 7 bases, with 13 bases left between them. CDR1 is DFQATT, CDR2 SNEGSKA, per germline (reference sequence).

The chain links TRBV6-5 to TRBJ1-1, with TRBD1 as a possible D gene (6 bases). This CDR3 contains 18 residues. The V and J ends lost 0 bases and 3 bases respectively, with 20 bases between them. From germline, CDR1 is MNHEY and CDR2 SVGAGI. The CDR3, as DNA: TGTGCCAGCAGTTACTCGCCGGACAGAGCTCTCCGAGACACTGAAGCTTTCTTT. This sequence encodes CASSYSPDRALRDTEAFF.